The clone carrying this TCR beta chain occurred once. Its antigen is still unknown. CDR1 is MNHNY and CDR2 is SVGAGI in the germline V gene (reference sequence). The CDR3 contains 15 residues. V was trimmed by 2 bases and J by 4 bases, leaving 12 bases between them. This sample is drawn from a study of a mutant IDH1 vaccine in newly diagnosed glioma. Overall study context: Vaccination followed radiotherapy alone by 4-6 weeks, or accompanied temozolomide cycles. Pretreatment consisted of radiotherapy, temozolomide, or both, with most receiving both.

Time point of the sample: week 47, end of study. A single vaccine dose contained 300 ug of mutant IDH1 20-mer peptide, and topical imiquimod was used with it. Donors had new WHO grade 3 or 4 IDH1-mutant, ATRX-lost astrocytomas. TCRdb's table, derived via immunoSEQ multiplex PCR, lists solely in-frame clones and lacks some. Of about 34,000 clones in the sample, approximately 90% were seen once. The chain joins TRBV6-6 to TRBJ2-1, with a possible D match to TRBD2 (7 bases). This clonotype originated in a woman between 25 and 40 years old with glioma. The sequenced sample was PBMCs, obtained from a glioma patient whose treatment included an IDH1 peptide vaccine. The CDR3 sequence is CASSYGRGAYNEQFF. The CDR3, as DNA: TGTGCCAGCAGTTACGGCCGGGGGGCTTACAATGAGCAGTTCTTC.